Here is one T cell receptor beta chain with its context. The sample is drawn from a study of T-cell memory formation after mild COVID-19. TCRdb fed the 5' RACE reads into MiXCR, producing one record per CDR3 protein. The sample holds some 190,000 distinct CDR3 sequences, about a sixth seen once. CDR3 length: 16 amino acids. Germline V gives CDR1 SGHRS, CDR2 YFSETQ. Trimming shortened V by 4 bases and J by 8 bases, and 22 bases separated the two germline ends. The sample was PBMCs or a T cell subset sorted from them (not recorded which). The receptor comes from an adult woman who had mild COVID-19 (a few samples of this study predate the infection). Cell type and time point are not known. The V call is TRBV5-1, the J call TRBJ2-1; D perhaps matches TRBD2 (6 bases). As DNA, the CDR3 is TGCGCCAGCAGCCCCAGCGCGGGGCAATGGTTCTATGAGCAGTTCTTC. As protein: CASSPSAGQWFYEQFF.